This T cell receptor (beta chain) was found in a study of cytomegalovirus exposure and HLA in healthy donors. Whole-study context: In a later analysis, it was reported that the 90 to 150 validation repertoires had been produced on the same platform as the 666 repertoires belonging to the first cohort.

The repertoire was sequenced with immunoSEQ multiplex PCR; TCRdb's copy has only in-frame clones and lacks some. The profile shows 60,000 to 80,000 clones, just under 95% of them singletons. Trimming stripped 6 bases from V and 4 bases from J, with 12 bases between. Germline loops: CDR1 MDHEN, CDR2 SYDVKM. The CDR3 loop spans 14 amino acids. Study findings and constraints: Cytomegalovirus association was listed for about 150 TCR beta chains. While the bulk of TCR sequences proved rare, some public TCRs turned up in many donors. A classifier reportedly called cytomegalovirus status with high sensitivity and specificity.

About this clone: Its antigen is as yet unknown.

Material for sequencing was PBMCs. The V and J genes are TRBV28 and TRBJ2-2; TRBD2 is a possible D gene (6 bases). The TCR was taken from a woman under 30 in good health and CMV-seropositive. CDR3 residues: CASSHSGSTGELFF. CDR3 nucleotide sequence: TGTGCCAGCAGCCATAGCGGATCCACCGGGGAGCTGTTTTTT.